The rows below give T cell receptor beta chains drawn from one sample of a study of cytotoxic CD8 clonotypes in ibrutinib-treated CLL. Here immunoSEQ multiplex PCR was the method, and the copy in TCRdb shows in-frame clones only, minus some. The data show a few hundred thousand clones, around 66% seen once. The specimen comprised PBMCs, sampled after 36 months of ibrutinib treatment. These TCRs come from a human donor with chronic lymphocytic leukemia. Each CDR3 is given with its conserved first and last residue. Each record gives: CDR3 DNA, CDR3 protein, V gene, clone size, J gene, D gene. A D gene is named only where the DNA matches it firmly. Size tells how often a clone was seen (once, few, many) or the class of an expanded clone, and some rows leave it out.

cdr3_nt: TGCAGCGCTGACAGCGCTAGCTCCTACGAGCAGTACTTC
cdr3_aa: CSADSASSYEQYF
v_call: TRBV29-1
clone_size: -
j_call: TRBJ2-7
d_call: -

cdr3_nt: TGTGCCAGCAGCAGAGGACTAGCGGGAGGCCAAGAGACCCAGTACTTC
cdr3_aa: CASSRGLAGGQETQYF
v_call: TRBV5-4
clone_size: -
j_call: TRBJ2-5
d_call: TRBD2

cdr3_nt: TGTGCCAGCAGCCCCGCGGGGGTAAATGGCTACACCTTC
cdr3_aa: CASSPAGVNGYTF
v_call: TRBV7-2
clone_size: -
j_call: TRBJ1-2
d_call: -

cdr3_nt: TGTGCCAGCAGTTACCTCCGGCAGGGGGCGGGAGGCTACACCTTC
cdr3_aa: CASSYLRQGAGGYTF
v_call: TRBV6-5
clone_size: few
j_call: TRBJ1-2
d_call: TRBD1

cdr3_nt: TGTGCCAGCAGTTCGGCGCGAGGGGGGCCTAAGCAGTTCTTC
cdr3_aa: CASSSARGGPKQFF
v_call: TRBV6-6
clone_size: -
j_call: TRBJ2-1
d_call: -

cdr3_nt: TGTGCCAGCAGTTTTTGGCAGGCCTCTGGGGCCAACGTCCTGACTTTC
cdr3_aa: CASSFWQASGANVLTF
v_call: TRBV27
clone_size: once
j_call: TRBJ2-6
d_call: -

cdr3_nt: TGTGCCAGCCAGAGGCAAGGGGAGTACGAGCAGTACTTC
cdr3_aa: CASQRQGEYEQYF
v_call: TRBV6-4
clone_size: -
j_call: TRBJ2-7
d_call: -

cdr3_nt: TGTGCCAGCCACTCCGACAAGAACACTGAAGCTTTCTTT
cdr3_aa: CASHSDKNTEAFF
v_call: TRBV6-5
clone_size: -
j_call: TRBJ1-1
d_call: -

cdr3_nt: TGTGCCAGCAGCGTGGGACAGAACTATGGCTACACCTTC
cdr3_aa: CASSVGQNYGYTF
v_call: TRBV7-9
clone_size: -
j_call: TRBJ1-2
d_call: TRBD1

cdr3_nt: TGCGCCAGCAGCTTAGGACTAGCGGGGGTCGAGCAGTACTTC
cdr3_aa: CASSLGLAGVEQYF
v_call: TRBV5-1
clone_size: -
j_call: TRBJ2-7
d_call: TRBD2

cdr3_nt: TGCGCCAGCAGCTTGTTTCCTGCGGGGGTTGGAAACACCATATATTTT
cdr3_aa: CASSLFPAGVGNTIYF
v_call: TRBV5-1
clone_size: -
j_call: TRBJ1-3
d_call: -

cdr3_nt: TGCGCCAGCAGCCAAGATACACAGTCAAGGTACGAGCAGTACTTC
cdr3_aa: CASSQDTQSRYEQYF
v_call: TRBV4-1
clone_size: -
j_call: TRBJ2-7
d_call: -

cdr3_nt: TGCGCCAGCAGCCACGGGGTGAGGGTTGTCTACGAGCAGTACTTC
cdr3_aa: CASSHGVRVVYEQYF
v_call: TRBV4-3
clone_size: -
j_call: TRBJ2-7
d_call: -

cdr3_nt: TGTGCCAGCAGTTACCAAGGACTAGCGGGAGAGACCCAGTACTTC
cdr3_aa: CASSYQGLAGETQYF
v_call: TRBV6-6
clone_size: -
j_call: TRBJ2-5
d_call: TRBD2

cdr3_nt: TGTGCCAGCTGTAGATGGGGTGGAACCGGGGAGCTGTTTTTT
cdr3_aa: CASCRWGGTGELFF
v_call: TRBV2
clone_size: few
j_call: TRBJ2-2
d_call: -

cdr3_nt: TGTGCCAGTACTCGACAGGGGATAAACACCGGGGAGCTGTTTTTT
cdr3_aa: CASTRQGINTGELFF
v_call: TRBV19
clone_size: -
j_call: TRBJ2-2
d_call: TRBD1

cdr3_nt: TGCAGCGTGGGCAGGGGGCTGGACGAGCAGTACTTC
cdr3_aa: CSVGRGLDEQYF
v_call: TRBV29-1
clone_size: -
j_call: TRBJ2-7
d_call: TRBD1

cdr3_nt: TGTGCCAGCAGTTTACTCAGGGGGCCAGGGGGCGTAGGAGAGACCCAGTACTTC
cdr3_aa: CASSLLRGPGGVGETQYF
v_call: TRBV27
clone_size: -
j_call: TRBJ2-5
d_call: TRBD1

cdr3_nt: TGTGCCACCAGTGGACTTAAAGAGACCCAGTACTTC
cdr3_aa: CATSGLKETQYF
v_call: TRBV15
clone_size: -
j_call: TRBJ2-5
d_call: -

cdr3_nt: TGTGCCAGCAGCTCGACAGTTACTAATGAAAAACTGTTTTTT
cdr3_aa: CASSSTVTNEKLFF
v_call: TRBV7-2
clone_size: -
j_call: TRBJ1-4
d_call: -

cdr3_nt: TGTGCCAGCAGCCCCTCCTTGGATACGCAGTATTTT
cdr3_aa: CASSPSLDTQYF
v_call: TRBV9
clone_size: -
j_call: TRBJ2-3
d_call: -

cdr3_nt: TGCGCCAGCAGTGGGACTAGCGGGGGGACTAGCACAGATACGCAGTATTTT
cdr3_aa: CASSGTSGGTSTDTQYF
v_call: TRBV10-2
clone_size: -
j_call: TRBJ2-3
d_call: TRBD2

cdr3_nt: TGCAGCGTTCGACAGGGCAAACAAGAGACCCAGTACTTC
cdr3_aa: CSVRQGKQETQYF
v_call: TRBV29-1
clone_size: -
j_call: TRBJ2-5
d_call: TRBD1

cdr3_nt: TGTGCCAGCAGACGCCAACAGGGGACCAGGAACACCTTC
cdr3_aa: CASRRQQGTRNTF
v_call: TRBV27
clone_size: -
j_call: TRBJ1-2
d_call: TRBD1

cdr3_nt: TGTGCCAGCAGGATGTCGGGGGATTGGTACTATGGCTACACCTTC
cdr3_aa: CASRMSGDWYYGYTF
v_call: TRBV25-1
clone_size: -
j_call: TRBJ1-2
d_call: -

cdr3_nt: TGTGCCAGCAGCTTAGCTACGGACTGGGCCCGTGGGCAGTTCTTC
cdr3_aa: CASSLATDWARGQFF
v_call: TRBV7-8
clone_size: -
j_call: TRBJ2-1
d_call: -

cdr3_nt: TGCGCCAGCAGCCCAAATCACGTGACCCAGTACTTC
cdr3_aa: CASSPNHVTQYF
v_call: TRBV4-1
clone_size: few
j_call: TRBJ2-5
d_call: -

cdr3_nt: TGTGCCAGCAGTGAAGCGAAAACTAGCGGGGGATACTACGAGCAGTACTTC
cdr3_aa: CASSEAKTSGGYYEQYF
v_call: TRBV6-1
clone_size: once
j_call: TRBJ2-7
d_call: TRBD2

cdr3_nt: TGTGCCAGCATGGGGTGGAGGGCGGATAATGAGCAGCTCTTC
cdr3_aa: CASMGWRADNEQLF
v_call: TRBV6-5
clone_size: -
j_call: TRBJ2-1
d_call: -

cdr3_nt: TGTGCCAGCAGCTTAAATGGGGGATATAGCTCCTACAATGAGCAGTTCTTC
cdr3_aa: CASSLNGGYSSYNEQFF
v_call: TRBV7-3
clone_size: once
j_call: TRBJ2-1
d_call: -

cdr3_nt: TGCGCCAGCAACACCCCTGGGTCTAGAGGCTACACCTTC
cdr3_aa: CASNTPGSRGYTF
v_call: TRBV5-1
clone_size: few
j_call: TRBJ1-2
d_call: -

cdr3_nt: TGCAGCGAAACTAGCGGTCACTCCTACAATGAGCAGTTCTTC
cdr3_aa: CSETSGHSYNEQFF
v_call: TRBV29-1
clone_size: -
j_call: TRBJ2-1
d_call: TRBD2

cdr3_nt: TGTGCCAGCAGTGAAGCGCAACTAGCGAAGGGCCACGAGCAGTACTTC
cdr3_aa: CASSEAQLAKGHEQYF
v_call: TRBV6-1
clone_size: -
j_call: TRBJ2-7
d_call: TRBD2

cdr3_nt: TGTGCCAGTAGCACAGGGCTGAACACTGAAGCTTTCTTT
cdr3_aa: CASSTGLNTEAFF
v_call: TRBV19
clone_size: -
j_call: TRBJ1-1
d_call: -

cdr3_nt: TGTGCCAGCAGTGACAGGGGGGGGCCCAAAAACATTCAGTACTTC
cdr3_aa: CASSDRGGPKNIQYF
v_call: TRBV2
clone_size: once
j_call: TRBJ2-4
d_call: -

cdr3_nt: TGTGCCAGCAGCTTTCGGTCGGGGACCAACGTCCTGACTTTC
cdr3_aa: CASSFRSGTNVLTF
v_call: TRBV7-8
clone_size: -
j_call: TRBJ2-6
d_call: -

cdr3_nt: TGCAGCGCTAGAACGGGACAGAACTATGGCTACACCTTC
cdr3_aa: CSARTGQNYGYTF
v_call: TRBV29-1
clone_size: -
j_call: TRBJ1-2
d_call: TRBD1

cdr3_nt: TGTGCTAGTGGAACAGAGACACGTGGCTACACCTTC
cdr3_aa: CASGTETRGYTF
v_call: TRBV12-5
clone_size: -
j_call: TRBJ1-2
d_call: -

cdr3_nt: TGTGCCAGCAGCGTAGGTATCCAAGAGACCCAGTACTTC
cdr3_aa: CASSVGIQETQYF
v_call: TRBV9
clone_size: -
j_call: TRBJ2-5
d_call: -

cdr3_nt: TGTGCCAGCAGCTTAGCGGGAGGGCCTTACGAGCAGTACTTC
cdr3_aa: CASSLAGGPYEQYF
v_call: TRBV7-2
clone_size: -
j_call: TRBJ2-7
d_call: TRBD2

cdr3_nt: TGCGCCAGCAGCTCCGCCTCGATGCGGGCAGATACGCAGTATTTT
cdr3_aa: CASSSASMRADTQYF
v_call: TRBV5-1
clone_size: -
j_call: TRBJ2-3
d_call: -

cdr3_nt: TGCGCCAGCAGCTTGGGGGGCGATTATGGCTACACCTTC
cdr3_aa: CASSLGGDYGYTF
v_call: TRBV5-1
clone_size: few
j_call: TRBJ1-2
d_call: -

cdr3_nt: TGTGCCAGCAGCTTGGGGCTCGACAGGGGGCATGAGACCCAGTACTTC
cdr3_aa: CASSLGLDRGHETQYF
v_call: TRBV7-3
clone_size: -
j_call: TRBJ2-5
d_call: TRBD1

cdr3_nt: TGCGCCAGCCGAACGCAGGTGACTAACTATGGCTACACCTTC
cdr3_aa: CASRTQVTNYGYTF
v_call: TRBV5-1
clone_size: -
j_call: TRBJ1-2
d_call: -

cdr3_nt: TGTGCCAGCAGTGAACCGGGGGTCAAAGGGGTCCATGAGCAGTTCTTC
cdr3_aa: CASSEPGVKGVHEQFF
v_call: TRBV25-1
clone_size: -
j_call: TRBJ2-1
d_call: -

cdr3_nt: TGCGCCAGCAGCCCGGAGGGGCCGGGGGTTGGCTATGGCTACACCTTC
cdr3_aa: CASSPEGPGVGYGYTF
v_call: TRBV5-1
clone_size: few
j_call: TRBJ1-2
d_call: -

cdr3_nt: TGTGCCAGCAGCTCCCTTCACAGCGGGGCTGAAGCTTTCTTT
cdr3_aa: CASSSLHSGAEAFF
v_call: TRBV7-2
clone_size: -
j_call: TRBJ1-1
d_call: -